The text below deals with one T cell receptor beta chain. The sample is drawn from a study of blood T cell repertoires in COVID-19. The CDR3 has 13 amino acids. Per germline, CDR1 PRHDT and CDR2 FYEKMQ (reference sequence). Trimming removed 9 bases at V and 3 bases at J, with 15 bases between. Libraries were prepared by immunoSEQ multiplex PCR; TCRdb keeps only in-frame clonotypes and omits some of them. There are 360,000 or so clones in the sample; more than 75% occur only once, and roughly 3% lies in the top ten. J is TRBJ2-7 and V is TRBV13, with D possibly matching TRBD1 (6 bases). The source is a woman aged 25 to 39 who had recovered from COVID-19. Sequencing was done on a sample of PBMCs or T cells enriched from blood (not recorded which). The CDR3 sequence: CASSGQMNYEQYF. DNA for the CDR3: TGTGCCAGTTCGGGACAAATGAACTACGAGCAGTACTTC.